Listed below are T cell receptor beta chains from one sample, sequenced in a study of siplizumab effects on memory and regulatory T cells. Repertoires were generated with immunoSEQ multiplex PCR, while TCRdb's copy carries only in-frame clones and drops some. The table records about 100,000 clones, about 93% of them present only once. Sequenced input: Tregs sorted from blood. The receptors were gathered from a human donor in good health. CDR3s include the opening cysteine and the closing phenylalanine or tryptophan. A D gene is named only where the DNA matches it firmly. Only part of the rows carry a size: once, few, many, or a class if the clone is expanded.

>TRBJ2-2|-|TRBV14|-
CASSQDESGAGELFF
TGTGCCAGCAGCCAAGACGAGAGCGGAGCCGGGGAGCTGTTTTTT
>TRBJ1-5|-|TRBV10-3|-
CAISESGGANQPQHF
TGTGCCATCAGTGAGTCAGGAGGGGCGAATCAGCCCCAGCATTTT
>TRBJ1-2|-|TRBV10-3|-
CAISDSGRDGYTF
TGTGCCATCAGTGATAGTGGGCGGGACGGCTACACCTTC
>TRBJ2-1|once|TRBV7-2|TRBD2
CASTLGGDEQFF
TGTGCCAGCACCCTGGGGGGGGATGAGCAGTTCTTC
>TRBJ2-7|-|TRBV7-8|-
CASSLVRQGNEQYF
TGTGCCAGCAGCTTAGTCCGGCAGGGGAACGAGCAGTACTTC
>TRBJ1-1|-|TRBV7-2|-
CASSLALGTMNTEAFF
TGTGCCAGCAGCTTAGCGTTGGGGACAATGAACACTGAAGCTTTCTTT
>TRBJ2-5|-|TRBV11-3|TRBD2
CASSLGLAGVQETQYF
TGTGCCAGCAGCTTAGGACTAGCGGGAGTCCAAGAGACCCAGTACTTC
>TRBJ2-7|-|TRBV7-8|TRBD2
CASSLVVAGNGEQYF
TGTGCCAGCAGCTTAGTGGTAGCGGGGAATGGCGAGCAGTACTTC
>TRBJ2-7|-|TRBV5-1|-
CASSLGAVSSYEQYF
TGCGCCAGCAGCTTGGGGGCAGTAAGCTCCTACGAGCAGTACTTC
>TRBJ1-2|-|TRBV5-6|-
CASSWGGTHGNYGYTF
TGTGCCAGCAGCTGGGGCGGAACCCACGGGAACTATGGCTACACCTTC
>TRBJ2-2|-|TRBV27|-
CASRSLLYTGELFF
TGTGCCAGCAGGTCACTCCTCTACACCGGGGAGCTGTTTTTT
>TRBJ1-6|-|TRBV6-5|-
CASSPGRYNSPLHF
TGTGCCAGCAGCCCGGGACGGTATAATTCACCCCTCCACTTT
>TRBJ1-1|-|TRBV18|-
CASSRNQGENTEAFF
TGTGCCAGCTCACGGAACCAGGGTGAGAACACTGAAGCTTTCTTT
>TRBJ2-3|-|TRBV10-1|-
CASSLPGTGTQYF
TGCGCCAGCAGTCTTCCCGGGACTGGTACGCAGTATTTT
>TRBJ2-1|-|TRBV7-3|TRBD2
CASSSSGPGEQFF
TGTGCCAGCAGCTCTAGCGGTCCTGGAGAGCAGTTCTTC
>TRBJ2-3|-|TRBV7-9|TRBD2
CASSLALGLAGVHPQYF
TGTGCCAGCAGCTTAGCCTTAGGACTAGCGGGGGTTCACCCGCAGTATTTT
>TRBJ2-7|-|TRBV12-2|-
CASRLGARTDDSYEQYF
TGTGCAAGTCGCTTAGGAGCCCGGACAGACGATTCCTACGAGCAGTACTTC
>TRBJ1-1|-|TRBV7-9|TRBD1
CASSNREGAGTEAFF
TGTGCCAGCAGCAACCGGGAGGGGGCGGGCACTGAAGCTTTCTTT
>TRBJ1-1|few|TRBV4-1|TRBD1
CASSRGTGMNTEAFF
TGCGCCAGCAGCCGAGGGACAGGGATGAACACTGAAGCTTTCTTT
>TRBJ1-5|-|TRBV7-2|-
CASSSSADQPQHF
TGTGCCAGCAGCTCATCCGCAGACCAGCCCCAGCATTTT
>TRBJ2-7|once|TRBV6-1|-
CASMRTGTTYEQYF
TGTGCCAGCATGAGGACGGGGACAACCTACGAGCAGTACTTC
>TRBJ1-1|-|TRBV5-6|TRBD1
CASETGTGVEAFF
TGTGCCAGCGAAACCGGGACAGGGGTTGAAGCTTTCTTT